The 5 T cell receptor beta chains reported below all come from one sample, sequenced in a study of T cell repertoires in cytomegalovirus infection (dated by TCRdb to between 2018 and 2021). The treatment or condition label corresponds to: in vitro stimulation with specific CMV peptide epitopes to enrich CMV-specific T cells. The antigens these receptors bind are not known. The run used an Illumina HiSeq 1500. TCRdb trimmed public reads at Q25 via fastp, called clones via MiXCR and kept in-frame beta chains. Every distinct CDR3 protein forms one entry, paired with its most common genes and DNA. The sample table lists approximately 300,000 distinct CDR3 sequences, 20% to 25% of them with a count of one. In total, the top ten clones hold roughly 14% of the sample. Sequenced here: cultured PBMCs, sampled from culture after CMV antigen stimulation. These receptor sequences come from a human donor in good health (CMV status not recorded). Some clones in this sample may be carry-over from other donors' samples.

This clonotype has just a few counts. This chain joins TRBV7-3 and TRBJ1-1; D gene uncertain. The CDR3 covers 14 residues. V shed 5 bases and J shed 4 bases, with 14 bases lying between them. Germline CDR1 is SGHTA and CDR2 is FQGTGA. CDR3 protein: CASSAGLRPTEAFF. For the CDR3, the DNA is TGTGCCAGCAGCGCCGGACTGAGGCCCACTGAAGCTTTCTTT. Supplemented by reference TRBV7-3 and TRBJ1-1, the full variable domain reads GAGVSQTPSNKVTEKGKYVELRCDPISGHTALYWYRQSLGQGPEFLIYFQGTGAADDSGLPNDRFFAVRPEGSVSTLKIQRTERGDSAVYLCASSAGLRPTEAFFGQGTRLTVV.

This clonotype was detected a few times. The chain combines TRBV12-3 or TRBV12-4 with TRBJ2-1; no clear D. V was cut by 10 bases and J by 0 bases, with 13 bases left in between. There are 14 residues in the CDR3. The CDR3 sequence is CATEPWSSYNEQFF. CDR3 nucleotide sequence: TGTGCCACCGAGCCCTGGAGCTCCTACAATGAGCAGTTCTTC.

The rearrangement uses TRBV6-2 or TRBV6-3 and TRBJ2-1; D ambiguous. The CDR3 consists of 14 residues. Trimming took off 7 bases at V and 4 bases at J, with 14 bases between the two ends. Germline-derived CDR1 and CDR2 are MNHEY and SVGEGT. The CDR3 is CASNDLRRYNEQFF. The CDR3 nucleotides read TGTGCCAGCAACGATCTTCGTCGTTACAATGAGCAGTTCTTC.

V is TRBV15 and J is TRBJ2-3; TRBD2 matches at 9 bases. V trimming: 3 bases; J trimming: 5 bases; junction bases outside the gene matches: 12. The CDR3 length is 17 residues. In germline, CDR1 is LNHNV, CDR2 YYDKDF (reference sequence). The CDR3 region is CATSRPLAGVVRDTQYF. CDR3 DNA: TGTGCCACCAGCAGGCCATTAGCGGGAGTTGTGAGAGATACGCAGTATTTT.

CDR3 sequence: CASSPRQGVSSGNTIYF. CDR3 coding DNA: TGTGCCAGCTCACCGCGACAGGGGGTCTCCTCTGGAAACACCATATATTTT. The gene calls are TRBV18 and TRBJ1-3, with 9 positions matching TRBD1. V shed 3 bases, J shed 0 bases, and the junction held 6 bases outside the gene matches. CDR3 length: 17 residues. Germline loops: CDR1 KGHSH, CDR2 LQKENI.